This entry lists 5 T cell receptor beta chains sequenced from one sample in a study of T cells in Graves' hyperthyroidism and ophthalmopathy. The TCR beta CDR3 regions underwent amplification using RNA transcripts as the source. TCR CDR3 underwent first-round RT-PCR with the HTBI primer set. TCRdb passed the multiplex PCR reads through MiXCR, listing each CDR3 protein once. The table records 96,000 or so distinct CDR3 sequences, over 50% of them present only once. The sequencing input was blood. These TCRs come from a woman aged 40 to 55 with Graves' hyperthyroidism.

This chain connects TRBV6-5 to TRBJ1-3; D may be TRBD1 (5 bases). Germline CDR1 MNHEY, CDR2 SVGAGI. The CDR3 has 14 amino acids. V was cut by 2 bases and J by 7 bases, with 12 bases left in between. The CDR3 region is CASSYGAGTNTIYF. The DNA of the CDR3 is TGTGCCAGCAGTTACGGCGCAGGGACGAACACCATATATTTT.

This clonotype was detected only a few times. The chain employs TRBV4-1 and TRBJ1-6; unclear D gene. Per germline, CDR1 MGHRA and CDR2 YSYEKL. There are 18 residues in the CDR3. Trimming stripped 0 bases from V and 0 bases from J, with 12 bases between. The CDR3 is CASSQDLLGSSYNSPLHF. In nucleotides, the CDR3 is TGCGCCAGCAGCCAAGATTTGCTGGGGAGCTCCTATAATTCACCCCTCCACTTT.

This clonotype was counted ten times or more. The genes are TRBV9 and TRBJ1-6; D is undetermined. Trimming shortened V by 5 bases and J by 7 bases, and 19 bases separated the two germline ends. This CDR3 has 16 residues. Germline-derived CDR1 and CDR2 are SGDLS and YYNGEE. The CDR3 sequence is CASSPSEGLQNSPLHF. DNA for the CDR3: TGTGCCAGCAGTCCCTCCGAAGGCCTCCAAAATTCACCCCTCCACTTT.

This clonotype was seen a few times. V usage is TRBV28 and J usage is TRBJ2-5; D may be TRBD2 (7 bases). Trimming took off 6 bases at V and 5 bases at J, with 16 bases between the two ends. Germline CDR1 reads MDHEN; CDR2 reads SYDVKM. CDR3 length equals 14 residues. CDR3 coding DNA: TGTGCCAGCAGGTTGGGGGGGCCTCGGGAGACCCAGTACTTC. It translates to CASRLGGPRETQYF.

In this sample, this clonotype turned up many times. The gene calls are TRBV2 and TRBJ1-2, with D unclear. This CDR3 region has 14 residues. The V end was cut by 2 bases, the J end by 3 bases, with 10 bases between. From germline, CDR1 is SNHLY and CDR2 FYNNEI. The CDR3 DNA follows: TGTGCCAGCAGTGAATCCCTCGGAGACTATGGCTACACCTTC. This gives the protein CASSESLGDYGYTF.